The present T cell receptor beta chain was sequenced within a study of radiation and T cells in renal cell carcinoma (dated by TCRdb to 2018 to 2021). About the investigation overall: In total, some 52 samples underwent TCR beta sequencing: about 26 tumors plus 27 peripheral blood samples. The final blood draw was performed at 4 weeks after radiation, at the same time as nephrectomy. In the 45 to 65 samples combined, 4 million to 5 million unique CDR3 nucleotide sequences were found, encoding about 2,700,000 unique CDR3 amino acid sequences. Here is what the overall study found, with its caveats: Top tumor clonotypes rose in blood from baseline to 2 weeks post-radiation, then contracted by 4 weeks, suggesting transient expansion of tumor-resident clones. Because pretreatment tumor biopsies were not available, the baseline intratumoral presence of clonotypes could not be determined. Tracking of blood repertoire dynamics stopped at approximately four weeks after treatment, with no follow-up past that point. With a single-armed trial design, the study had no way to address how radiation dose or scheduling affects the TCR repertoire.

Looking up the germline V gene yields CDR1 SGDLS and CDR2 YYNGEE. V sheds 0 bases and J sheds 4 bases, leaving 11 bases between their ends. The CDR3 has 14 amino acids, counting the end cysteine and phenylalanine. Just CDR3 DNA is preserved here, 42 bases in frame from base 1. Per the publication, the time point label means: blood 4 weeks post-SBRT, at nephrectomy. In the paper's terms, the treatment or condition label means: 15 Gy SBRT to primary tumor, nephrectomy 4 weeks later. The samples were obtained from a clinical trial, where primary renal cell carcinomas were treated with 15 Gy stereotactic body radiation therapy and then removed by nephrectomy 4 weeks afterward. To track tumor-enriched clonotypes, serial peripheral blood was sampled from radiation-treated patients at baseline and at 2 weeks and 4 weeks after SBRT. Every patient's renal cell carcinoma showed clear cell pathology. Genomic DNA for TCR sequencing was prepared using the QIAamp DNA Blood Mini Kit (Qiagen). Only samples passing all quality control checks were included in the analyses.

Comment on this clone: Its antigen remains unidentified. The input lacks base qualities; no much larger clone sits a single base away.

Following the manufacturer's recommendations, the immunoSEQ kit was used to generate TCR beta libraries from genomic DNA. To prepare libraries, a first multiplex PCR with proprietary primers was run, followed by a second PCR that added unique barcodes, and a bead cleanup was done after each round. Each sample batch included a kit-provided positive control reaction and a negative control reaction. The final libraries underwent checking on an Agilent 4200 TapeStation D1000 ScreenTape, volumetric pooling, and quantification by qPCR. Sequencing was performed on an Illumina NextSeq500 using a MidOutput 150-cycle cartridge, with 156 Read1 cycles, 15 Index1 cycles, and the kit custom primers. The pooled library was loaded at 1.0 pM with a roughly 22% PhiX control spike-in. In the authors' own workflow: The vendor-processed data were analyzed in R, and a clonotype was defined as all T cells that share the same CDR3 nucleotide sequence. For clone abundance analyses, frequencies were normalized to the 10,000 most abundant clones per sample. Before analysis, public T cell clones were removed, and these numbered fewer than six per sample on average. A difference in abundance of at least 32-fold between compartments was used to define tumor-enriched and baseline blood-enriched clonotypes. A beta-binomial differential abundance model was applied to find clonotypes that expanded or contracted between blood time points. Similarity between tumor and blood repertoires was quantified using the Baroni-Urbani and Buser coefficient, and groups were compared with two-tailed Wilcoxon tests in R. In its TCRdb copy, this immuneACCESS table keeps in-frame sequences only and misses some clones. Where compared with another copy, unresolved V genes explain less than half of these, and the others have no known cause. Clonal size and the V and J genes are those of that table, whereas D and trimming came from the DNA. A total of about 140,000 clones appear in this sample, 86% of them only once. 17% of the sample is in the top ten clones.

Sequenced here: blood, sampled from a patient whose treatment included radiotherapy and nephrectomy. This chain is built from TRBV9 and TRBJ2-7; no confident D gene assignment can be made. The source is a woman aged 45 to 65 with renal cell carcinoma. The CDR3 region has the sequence CASSVGGKDYEQYF. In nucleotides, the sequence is TGTGCCAGCAGCGTAGGTGGCAAGGATTACGAGCAGTACTTC. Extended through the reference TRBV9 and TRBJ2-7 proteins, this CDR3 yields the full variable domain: DSGVTQTPKHLITATGQRVTLRCSPRSGDLSVYWYQQSLDQGLQFLIQYYNGEERAKGNILERFSAQQFPDLHSELNLSSLELGDSALYFCASSVGGKDYEQYFGPGTRLTVT.